This entry is about one T cell receptor beta chain. Its antigen is still unknown. Primers for the PCR totalled 60 Vbeta and 13 Jbeta. The assay was immunoSEQ multiplex PCR, and TCRdb's table has in-frame clones only and misses some. The table has approximately 72,000 clones, more than 75% seen once. The data derive from a study of cytomegalovirus exposure and HLA in healthy donors. Study observations and caveats: Most TCR sequences were seen very rarely across donors, but some public TCRs occurred in many.

Trimming removed 5 bases from V and 2 bases from J, with 13 bases in between. Germline CDR1 MNHEY, CDR2 SVGAGI. The CDR3 has 14 residues. This clonotype originated in a young man in good health and CMV-seronegative. The chain combines TRBV6-5 with TRBJ2-7; a possible D gene is TRBD1 (6 bases). The sample consisted of PBMCs. CDR3 region: CASSGNRVAYEQYF. The DNA for the CDR3 is TGTGCCAGCAGTGGGAACAGGGTTGCCTACGAGCAGTACTTC.